Presented here are 6 T cell receptor beta chains from one specimen sequenced in a study of blood T cell repertoires in COVID-19. Some clones are missing from TCRdb's copy, which holds only in-frame ones; the method was immunoSEQ multiplex PCR. The sample carries about 160,000 clones, 82% recorded once. Material: peripheral blood. The receptors were gathered from a woman aged 35 to 49 with COVID-19, enrolled during active disease.

In its sample, this clone was seen once. This rearrangement joins TRBV19 to TRBJ1-5; D call uncertain. Germline V CDR1 and CDR2: LNHDA, SQIVND (reference sequence). CDR3 length: 15 residues. V lost 3 bases to trimming and J lost 4 bases, with 13 bases between them. The CDR3 reads CASSISGSLNQPQHF. CDR3 in DNA: TGTGCCAGTAGTATTTCCGGGTCCTTAAATCAGCCCCAGCATTTT.

This chain connects TRBV6-5 to TRBJ2-1, with TRBD1 matching over 7 bases. V lost 9 bases and J lost 3; bases outside the gene matches: 2. The CDR3 is 12 amino acids. Per germline, CDR1 MNHEY and CDR2 SVGAGI. CDR3 amino acids: CASRQGYNEQFF. The CDR3 DNA reads TGTGCCAGTCGACAGGGCTACAATGAGCAGTTCTTC.

The chain employs TRBV7-2 and TRBJ1-5, with 9 bases identical to TRBD1. The CDR3 runs 18 residues. The V and J ends lost 0 bases and 6 bases, in that order; junction bases with no gene match: 12. Looked up from germline, CDR1 is SGHTA and CDR2 is FQGNSA. CDR3 DNA: TGTGCCAGCAGCTTAGCGCTAATGGGACAGGGAAGGCCTCAGCCCCAGCATTTT. It yields the protein CASSLALMGQGRPQPQHF.

The chain employs TRBV19 and TRBJ2-1; 9 nucleotides agree with TRBD1. This CDR3 comprises 14 residues. Germline CDR1 is LNHDA and CDR2 is SQIVND (reference sequence). V was clipped by 5 bases and J by 5 bases; unmatched bases: 4. The CDR3 here is CASSWDRVNNEQFF. DNA for the CDR3: TGTGCCAGTAGTTGGGACAGGGTGAACAATGAGCAGTTCTTC.

The chain links TRBV14 to TRBJ2-1, with a tentative D call TRBD2 (6 bases). Trimming took off 4 bases at V and 5 bases at J, with 21 bases between the two ends. CDR3 length: 17 amino acids. From germline, CDR1 is SGHDN and CDR2 FVKESK. The CDR3 loop is CASSLGLAGRPNNEQFF. The CDR3, as DNA: TGTGCCAGCAGCCTAGGACTGGCGGGGAGACCAAACAATGAGCAGTTCTTC.

V gene TRBV7-9 combines with J gene TRBJ1-3, with 7 bases fitting TRBD1. The CDR3 length is 15 residues. J gave up 0 bases and V 5 bases, and 4 bases lay outside the gene matches. Looked up from germline, CDR1 is SEHNR and CDR2 is FQNEAQ (reference sequence). CDR3 DNA sequence: TGTGCCAGCAGCCCAGGGACAGCCTCTGGAAACACCATATATTTT. Translated, it gives CASSPGTASGNTIYF.